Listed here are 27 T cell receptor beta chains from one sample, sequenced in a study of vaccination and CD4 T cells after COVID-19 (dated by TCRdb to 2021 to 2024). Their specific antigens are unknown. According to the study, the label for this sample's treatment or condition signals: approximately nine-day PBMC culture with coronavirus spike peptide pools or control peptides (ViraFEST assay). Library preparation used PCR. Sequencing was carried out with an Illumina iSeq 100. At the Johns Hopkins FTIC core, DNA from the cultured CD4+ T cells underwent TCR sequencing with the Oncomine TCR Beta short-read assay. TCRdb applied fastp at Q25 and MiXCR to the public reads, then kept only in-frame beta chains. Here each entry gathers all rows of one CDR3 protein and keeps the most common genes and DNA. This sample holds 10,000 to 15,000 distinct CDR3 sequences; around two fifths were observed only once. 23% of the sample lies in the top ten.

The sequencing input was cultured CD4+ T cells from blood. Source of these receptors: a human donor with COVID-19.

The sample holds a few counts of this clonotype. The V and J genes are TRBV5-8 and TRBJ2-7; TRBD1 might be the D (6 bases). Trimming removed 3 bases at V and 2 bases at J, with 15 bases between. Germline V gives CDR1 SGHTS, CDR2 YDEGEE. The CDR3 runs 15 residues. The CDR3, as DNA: TGTGCCAGCAGCTACAACCCCGGGACACCCTACGAGCAGTACTTC. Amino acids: CASSYNPGTPYEQYF.

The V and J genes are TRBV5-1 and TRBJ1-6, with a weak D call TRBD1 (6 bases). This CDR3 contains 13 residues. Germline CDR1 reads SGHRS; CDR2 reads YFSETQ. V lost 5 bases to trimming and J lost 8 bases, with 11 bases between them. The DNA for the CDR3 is TGCGCCAGCAGACGAAACAGGGATTCACCCCTCCACTTT. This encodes CASRRNRDSPLHF.

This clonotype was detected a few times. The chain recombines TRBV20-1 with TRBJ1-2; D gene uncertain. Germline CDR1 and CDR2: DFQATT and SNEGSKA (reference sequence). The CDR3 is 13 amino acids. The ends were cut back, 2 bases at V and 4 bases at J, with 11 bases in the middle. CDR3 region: CSARTPAAYGYTF. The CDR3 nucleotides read TGCAGTGCTAGAACTCCAGCAGCCTATGGCTACACCTTC.

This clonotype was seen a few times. In DNA form, the CDR3 reads TGTGCCAGCAGCTTAGGCGGCAATGGAAACATTCAGTACTTC. It yields the protein CASSLGGNGNIQYF. The V call is TRBV7-2, the J call TRBJ2-4; D unclear. V was trimmed by 1 base and J by 6 bases, leaving 10 bases between them. The CDR3 has 14 amino acids. Germline V CDR1 and CDR2: SGHTA, FQGNSA.

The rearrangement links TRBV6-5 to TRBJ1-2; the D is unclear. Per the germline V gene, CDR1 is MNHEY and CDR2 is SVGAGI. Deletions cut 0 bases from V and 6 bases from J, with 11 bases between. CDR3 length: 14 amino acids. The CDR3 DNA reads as TGTGCCAGCAGTTACTCGGTGGGCGGGAATGGCTACACCTTC. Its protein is CASSYSVGGNGYTF.

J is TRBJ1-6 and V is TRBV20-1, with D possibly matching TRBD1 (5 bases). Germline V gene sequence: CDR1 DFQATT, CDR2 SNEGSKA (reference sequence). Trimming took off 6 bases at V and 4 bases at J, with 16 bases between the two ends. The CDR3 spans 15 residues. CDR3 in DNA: TGCAGTGCCCAAGGCCGGGACCTGTATAATTCACCCCTCCACTTT. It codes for CSAQGRDLYNSPLHF.

CDR3 sequence reads: CASSSPGQGAPGELFF. The CDR3 region has the DNA TGTGCCAGCAGCTCCCCGGGACAGGGGGCTCCTGGGGAGCTGTTTTTT. The chain couples TRBV5-8 to TRBJ2-2; TRBD1 matches 12 bases. Trimming took 3 bases from V and 8 from J; bases not matched to a gene: 8. CDR3 length: 16 amino acids. From germline, CDR1 is SGHTS and CDR2 YDEGEE.

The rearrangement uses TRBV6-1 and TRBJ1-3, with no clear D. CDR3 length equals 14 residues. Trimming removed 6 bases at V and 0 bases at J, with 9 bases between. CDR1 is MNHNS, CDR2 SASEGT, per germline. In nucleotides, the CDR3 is TGTGCCAGCAGCAACGGTCCCTCTGGAAACACCATATATTTT. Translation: CASSNGPSGNTIYF.

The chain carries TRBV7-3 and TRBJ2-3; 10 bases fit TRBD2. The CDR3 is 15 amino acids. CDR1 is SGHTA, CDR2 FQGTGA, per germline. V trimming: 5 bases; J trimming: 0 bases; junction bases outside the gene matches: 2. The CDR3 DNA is TGTGCCAGCAGCCAAGCGGGGGGGAGCACAGATACGCAGTATTTT. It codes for CASSQAGGSTDTQYF. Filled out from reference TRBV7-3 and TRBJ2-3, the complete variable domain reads GAGVSQTPSNKVTEKGKYVELRCDPISGHTALYWYRQSLGQGPEFLIYFQGTGAADDSGLPNDRFFAVRPEGSVSTLKIQRTERGDSAVYLCASSQAGGSTDTQYFGPGTRLTVL.

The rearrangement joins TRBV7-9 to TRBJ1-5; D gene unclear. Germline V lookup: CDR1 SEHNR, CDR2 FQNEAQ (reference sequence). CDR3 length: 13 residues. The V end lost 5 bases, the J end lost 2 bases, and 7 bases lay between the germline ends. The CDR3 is CASSEDGNQPQHF. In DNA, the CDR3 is TGTGCCAGCAGCGAGGACGGCAATCAGCCCCAGCATTTT.

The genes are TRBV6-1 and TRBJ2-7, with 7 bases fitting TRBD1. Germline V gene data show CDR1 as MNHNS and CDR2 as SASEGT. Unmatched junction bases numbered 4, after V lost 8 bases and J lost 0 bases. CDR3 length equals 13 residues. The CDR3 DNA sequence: TGTGCCAGCTTGGGACAGTCCTCCTACGAGCAGTACTTC. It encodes CASLGQSSYEQYF.

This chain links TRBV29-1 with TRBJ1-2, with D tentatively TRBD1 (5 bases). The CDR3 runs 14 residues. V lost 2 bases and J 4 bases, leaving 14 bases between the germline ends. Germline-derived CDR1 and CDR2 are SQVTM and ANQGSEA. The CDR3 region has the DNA TGCAGCGTTGAATCAGGACCGAGGGGCTATGGCTACACCTTC. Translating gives CSVESGPRGYGYTF.

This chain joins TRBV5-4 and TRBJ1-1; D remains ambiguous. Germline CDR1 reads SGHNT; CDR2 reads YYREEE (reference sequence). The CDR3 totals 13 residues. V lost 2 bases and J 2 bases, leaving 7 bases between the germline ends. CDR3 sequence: CASSFGENTEAFF. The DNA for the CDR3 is TGTGCCAGCAGCTTTGGCGAAAACACTGAAGCTTTCTTT.

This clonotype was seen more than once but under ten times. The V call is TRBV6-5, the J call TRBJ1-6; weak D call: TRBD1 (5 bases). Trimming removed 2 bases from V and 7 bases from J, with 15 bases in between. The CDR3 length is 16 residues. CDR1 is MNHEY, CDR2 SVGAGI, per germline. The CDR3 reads CASSYRSGRGNSPLHF. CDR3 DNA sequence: TGTGCCAGCAGTTACAGATCGGGGAGGGGAAATTCACCCCTCCACTTT.

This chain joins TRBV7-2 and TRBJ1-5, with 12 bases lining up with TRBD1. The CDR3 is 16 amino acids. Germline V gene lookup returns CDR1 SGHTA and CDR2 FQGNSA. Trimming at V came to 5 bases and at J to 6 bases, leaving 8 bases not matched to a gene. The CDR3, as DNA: TGTGCCAGCAGCAAAGGGACAGGGGGCGCGGGTCAGCCCCAGCATTTT. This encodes CASSKGTGGAGQPQHF.

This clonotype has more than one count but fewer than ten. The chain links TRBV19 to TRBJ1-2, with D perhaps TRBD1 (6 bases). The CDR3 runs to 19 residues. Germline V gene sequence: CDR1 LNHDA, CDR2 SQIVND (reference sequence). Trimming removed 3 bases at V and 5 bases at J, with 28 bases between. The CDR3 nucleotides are TGTGCCAGTAGTATTTCGGAATTGGCTTTGGGGGCAGCAGTGTATGGCTACACCTTC. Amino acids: CASSISELALGAAVYGYTF.

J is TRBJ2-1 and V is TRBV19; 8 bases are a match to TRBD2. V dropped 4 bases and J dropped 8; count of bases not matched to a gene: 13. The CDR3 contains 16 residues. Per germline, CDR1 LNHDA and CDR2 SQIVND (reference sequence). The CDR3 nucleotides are TGTGCCAGTAGTACCGGGGGGGGACTAGGAATTGATGAGCAGTTCTTC. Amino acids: CASSTGGGLGIDEQFF.

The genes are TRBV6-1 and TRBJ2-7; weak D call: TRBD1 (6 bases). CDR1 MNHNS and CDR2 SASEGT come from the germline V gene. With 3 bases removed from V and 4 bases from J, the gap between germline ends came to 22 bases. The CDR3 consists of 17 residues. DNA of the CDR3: TGTGCCAGCAGTGATGCGGACAGCCGGTTGGGCGGATACGAGCAGTACTTC. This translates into CASSDADSRLGGYEQYF.

The CDR3 here is CASSDPGRYGYTF. The CDR3 nucleotides read TGTGCCAGCAGTGACCCCGGTCGATATGGCTACACCTTC. The gene calls are TRBV6-4 and TRBJ1-2; D is ambiguous. CDR1 and CDR2 (germline): MRHNA, SNTAGT. CDR3 length: 13 residues. V was shortened by 2 bases and J by 5 bases, with 9 bases between the two germline ends.

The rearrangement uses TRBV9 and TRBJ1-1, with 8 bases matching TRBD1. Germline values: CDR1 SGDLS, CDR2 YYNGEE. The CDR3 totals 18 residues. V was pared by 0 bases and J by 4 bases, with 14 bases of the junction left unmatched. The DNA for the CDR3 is TGTGCCAGCAGCGTAGTGGCCAGGGGGCGCATATGGGGCACTGAAGCTTTCTTT. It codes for CASSVVARGRIWGTEAFF. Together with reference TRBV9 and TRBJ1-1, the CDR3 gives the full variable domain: DSGVTQTPKHLITATGQRVTLRCSPRSGDLSVYWYQQSLDQGLQFLIQYYNGEERAKGNILERFSAQQFPDLHSELNLSSLELGDSALYFCASSVVARGRIWGTEAFFGQGTRLTVV.

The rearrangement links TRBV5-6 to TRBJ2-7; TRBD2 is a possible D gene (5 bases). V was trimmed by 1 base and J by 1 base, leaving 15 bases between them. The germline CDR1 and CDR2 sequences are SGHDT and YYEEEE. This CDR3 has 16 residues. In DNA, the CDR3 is TGTGCCAGCAGCTTGCCTCGGGGTCGTGGGTCCTACGAGCAGTACTTC. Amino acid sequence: CASSLPRGRGSYEQYF.

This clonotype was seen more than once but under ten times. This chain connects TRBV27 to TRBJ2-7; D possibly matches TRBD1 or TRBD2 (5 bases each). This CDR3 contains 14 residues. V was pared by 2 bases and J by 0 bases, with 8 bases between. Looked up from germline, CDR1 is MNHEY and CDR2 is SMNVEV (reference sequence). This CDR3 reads CASSLAGSSYEQYF. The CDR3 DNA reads TGTGCCAGCAGTTTAGCAGGGAGCTCCTACGAGCAGTACTTC.

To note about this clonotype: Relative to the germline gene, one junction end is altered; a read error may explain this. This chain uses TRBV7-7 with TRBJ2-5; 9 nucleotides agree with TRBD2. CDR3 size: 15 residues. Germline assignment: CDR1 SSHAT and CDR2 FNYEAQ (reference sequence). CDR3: CASSLGLAGKETQYF. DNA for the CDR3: TGTGCTAGCAGCTTAGGGCTAGCGGGGAAAGAGACCCAGTACTTC.

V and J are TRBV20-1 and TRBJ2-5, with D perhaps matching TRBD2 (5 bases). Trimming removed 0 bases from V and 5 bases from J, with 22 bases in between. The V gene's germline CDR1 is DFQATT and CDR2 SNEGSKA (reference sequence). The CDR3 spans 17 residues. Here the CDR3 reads CSARDPPSSGVRETQYF. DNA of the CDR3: TGCAGTGCTAGAGATCCGCCCTCTTCCGGGGTTCGGGAGACCCAGTACTTC.

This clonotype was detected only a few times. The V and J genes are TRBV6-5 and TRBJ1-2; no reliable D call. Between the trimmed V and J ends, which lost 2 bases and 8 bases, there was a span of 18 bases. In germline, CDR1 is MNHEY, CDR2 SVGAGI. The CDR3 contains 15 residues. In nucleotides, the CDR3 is TGTGCCAGCAGTTACGCCACAGACCCGTCGGGAGGCTACACCTTC. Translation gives CASSYATDPSGGYTF.

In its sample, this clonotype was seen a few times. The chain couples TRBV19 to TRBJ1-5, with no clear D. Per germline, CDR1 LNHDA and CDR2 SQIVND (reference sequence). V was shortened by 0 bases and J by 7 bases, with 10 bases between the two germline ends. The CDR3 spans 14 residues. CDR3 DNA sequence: TGTGCCAGTAGTATAGATCATTGGAGCCAGCCCCAGCATTTT. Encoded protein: CASSIDHWSQPQHF.

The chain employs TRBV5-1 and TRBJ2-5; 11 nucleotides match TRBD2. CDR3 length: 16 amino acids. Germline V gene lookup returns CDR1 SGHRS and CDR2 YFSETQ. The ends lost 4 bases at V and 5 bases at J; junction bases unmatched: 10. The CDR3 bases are TGCGCCAGCAGCCCCGGGACTAGCGGAGGCCGGGAGACCCAGTACTTC. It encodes CASSPGTSGGRETQYF. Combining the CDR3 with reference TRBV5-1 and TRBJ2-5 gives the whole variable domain KAGVTQTPRYLIKTRGQQVTLSCSPISGHRSVSWYQQTPGQGLQFLFEYFSETQRNKGNFPGRFSGRQFSNSRSEMNVSTLELGDSALYLCASSPGTSGGRETQYFGPGTRLLVL.